Sequencing of this TCR beta chain was carried out in a study of T cell responses to AZD1222 COVID-19 vaccine. Trimming removed 2 bases at V and 3 bases at J, with 11 bases between. This CDR3 has 14 residues. Germline loops: CDR1 SEHNR, CDR2 FQNEAQ (reference sequence). Libraries were prepared by immunoSEQ multiplex PCR; TCRdb keeps only in-frame clonotypes and omits some of them. Among around 65,000 clones listed, less than 85% were seen once. Findings and limits, study-wide: Baseline serology detected seropositivity in only a handful of AZD1222 recipients. There were repertoire samples only from the period after the peak T cell response. Nearly half of spike-specific TCRs reportedly target variant regions that are unmutated in the B.1.351 and B.1.1.7 variants. Donors, mostly white British, included more females; clonal diversity was possibly underestimated.

As regards this clone: Its antigen remains unidentified.

The starting material was peripheral blood, obtained 28 days after the second AZD1222 dose. This rearrangement joins TRBV7-9 to TRBJ2-7; perhaps TRBD2 as D (6 bases). This TCR was recovered from an adult who received the AZD1222 COVID-19 vaccine. The CDR3 region is CASSLSGLSYEQYF. In DNA form, the CDR3 reads TGTGCCAGCAGCTTATCGGGACTCAGCTACGAGCAGTACTTC.